The source of this T cell receptor beta chain is a study of blood T cell repertoires in COVID-19. Sequencing was performed with immunoSEQ multiplex PCR; in TCRdb, only in-frame clones are kept and a portion is missing. The table has over 150,000 clones, 84% seen once. This CDR3 contains 19 residues. V dropped 1 base and J dropped 1 base, with 20 bases sitting between them. The germline V gene has CDR1 LNHDA and CDR2 SQIVND (reference sequence). The rearrangement uses TRBV19 and TRBJ1-5; D is possibly TRBD1 (6 bases). The sequence was collected from a man aged 50 to 60 who had recovered from COVID-19. Sequencing used PBMCs or T cells enriched from blood (not recorded which). The CDR3 region is CASSIVGGGRLGSNQPQHF. The CDR3 DNA sequence: TGTGCCAGTAGTATAGTCGGGGGGGGGCGCCTAGGAAGCAATCAGCCCCAGCATTTT.